These 2 T cell receptor beta chains were all obtained from the same sample, sequenced in a study of blood T cell repertoires in COVID-19. Sequencing was performed with immunoSEQ multiplex PCR; in TCRdb, only in-frame clones are kept and a portion is missing. The sample carries around 300,000 clones, about 83% recorded once. Sequenced: PBMCs or T cells enriched from blood (not recorded which). The origin of the receptors is a woman between 40 and 50 years old who had recovered from COVID-19.

The V and J genes are TRBV7-3 and TRBJ1-1, with no clear D. Trimming pared 2 bases from V and 4 bases from J, leaving 8 bases between. The V gene's germline CDR1 is SGHTA and CDR2 FQGTGA. The CDR3 covers 13 residues. This CDR3 is CASSLFGVTEAFF. CDR3 coding DNA: TGTGCCAGCAGCTTATTTGGAGTCACTGAAGCTTTCTTT.

V gene TRBV19 combines with J gene TRBJ1-2, with a weak D call TRBD1 (5 bases). The V end was cut by 0 bases, the J end by 5 bases, with 19 bases between. Looked up from germline, CDR1 is LNHDA and CDR2 is SQIVND (reference sequence). The CDR3 loop spans 17 amino acids. In DNA form, the CDR3 reads TGTGCCAGTAGTATAGAGACGGTTCTCCAGGGCCCGTATGGCTACACCTTC. Residues: CASSIETVLQGPYGYTF.